This T cell receptor beta chain was profiled in a study of cytomegalovirus exposure and HLA in healthy donors. Broader study findings: There were some public TCRs occurring in many donors, but most TCR sequences were rare.

Points on this clone: What it recognizes is unknown.

The PCR was carried out with 60 Vbeta primers and 13 Jbeta primers. Profiling relied on immunoSEQ multiplex PCR, and the TCRdb table lists in-frame clones only, not all of them. The repertoire holds over 150,000 clones, with about 63% as singletons. CDR3 length: 16 residues. The germline V gene has CDR1 SEHNR and CDR2 FQNEAQ (reference sequence). V was trimmed by 5 bases and J by 3 bases, leaving 19 bases between them. Input material: PBMCs. The source is a woman aged 40-49 years in good health and CMV-seropositive. The chain carries TRBV7-9 and TRBJ1-2; D unresolved. The DNA for the CDR3 is TGTGCCAGCAGCCTTTCTTTTGTGACTTACCACTATGGCTACACCTTC. Protein: CASSLSFVTYHYGYTF.